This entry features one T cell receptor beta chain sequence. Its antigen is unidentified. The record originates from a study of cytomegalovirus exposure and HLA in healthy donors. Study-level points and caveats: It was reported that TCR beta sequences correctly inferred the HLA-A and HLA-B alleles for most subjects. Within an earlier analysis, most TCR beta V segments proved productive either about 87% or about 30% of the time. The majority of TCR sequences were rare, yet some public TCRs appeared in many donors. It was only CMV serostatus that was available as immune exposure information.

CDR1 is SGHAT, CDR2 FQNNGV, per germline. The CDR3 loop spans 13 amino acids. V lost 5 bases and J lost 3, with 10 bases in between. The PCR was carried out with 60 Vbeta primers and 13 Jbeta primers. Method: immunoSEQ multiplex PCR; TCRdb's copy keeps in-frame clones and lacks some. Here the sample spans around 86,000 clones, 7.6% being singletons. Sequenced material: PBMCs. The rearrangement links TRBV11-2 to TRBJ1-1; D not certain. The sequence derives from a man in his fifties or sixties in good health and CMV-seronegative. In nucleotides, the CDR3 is TGTGCCAGCAGCCTCTCGGAGTACACTGAAGCTTTCTTT. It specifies CASSLSEYTEAFF.